This T cell receptor beta chain came from a study of beta chain features in type 1 diabetes. Study in general: Investigators examined around 98 million sorted cells across all samples. Whole-study results and caveats: Type 1 diabetes patients had VDJ junctions that carried fewer insertions and more deletions.

About 120 mL of blood, on average, came from one heparinised draw per donor. Expressed TCRB transcripts were sequenced because the isolated RNA had all been reverse transcribed beforehand. Sequencing was performed with immunoSEQ multiplex PCR; in TCRdb, only in-frame clones are kept and a portion is missing. The sample has fewer than 250,000 clones, roughly 9.6% seen once. This clone was seen only a few times. No antigen is known for it. Germline V CDR1 and CDR2: SNHLY, FYNNEI. The V and J ends lost 6 bases and 7 bases respectively, with 16 bases between them. CDR3 length: 14 amino acids. The genes are TRBV2 and TRBJ1-5, with D possibly being TRBD1 (6 bases). Sequencing was carried out using naive CD4+ T cells from blood. The source of this sequence is a woman in her late teens or twenties in good health. CDR3 nucleotide sequence: TGTGCCAGCAGCCCAGGGGACGAAAAACAGCCCCAGCATTTT. This codes for CASSPGDEKQPQHF.